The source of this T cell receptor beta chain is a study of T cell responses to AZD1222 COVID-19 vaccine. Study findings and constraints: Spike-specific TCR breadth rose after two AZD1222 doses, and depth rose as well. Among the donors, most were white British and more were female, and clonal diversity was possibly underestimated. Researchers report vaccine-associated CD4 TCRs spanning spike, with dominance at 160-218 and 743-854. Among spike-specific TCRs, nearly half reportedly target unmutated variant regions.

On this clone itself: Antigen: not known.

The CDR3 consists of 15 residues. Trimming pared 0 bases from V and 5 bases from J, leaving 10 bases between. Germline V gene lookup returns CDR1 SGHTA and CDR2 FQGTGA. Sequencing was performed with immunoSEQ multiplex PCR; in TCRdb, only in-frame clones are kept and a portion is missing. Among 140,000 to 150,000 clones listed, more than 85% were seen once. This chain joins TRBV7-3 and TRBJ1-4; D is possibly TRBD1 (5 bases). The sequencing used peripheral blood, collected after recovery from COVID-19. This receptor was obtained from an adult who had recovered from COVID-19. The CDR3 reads CASSLTGRYNEKLFF. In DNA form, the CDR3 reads TGTGCCAGCAGCTTAACGGGACGGTACAATGAAAAACTGTTTTTT.